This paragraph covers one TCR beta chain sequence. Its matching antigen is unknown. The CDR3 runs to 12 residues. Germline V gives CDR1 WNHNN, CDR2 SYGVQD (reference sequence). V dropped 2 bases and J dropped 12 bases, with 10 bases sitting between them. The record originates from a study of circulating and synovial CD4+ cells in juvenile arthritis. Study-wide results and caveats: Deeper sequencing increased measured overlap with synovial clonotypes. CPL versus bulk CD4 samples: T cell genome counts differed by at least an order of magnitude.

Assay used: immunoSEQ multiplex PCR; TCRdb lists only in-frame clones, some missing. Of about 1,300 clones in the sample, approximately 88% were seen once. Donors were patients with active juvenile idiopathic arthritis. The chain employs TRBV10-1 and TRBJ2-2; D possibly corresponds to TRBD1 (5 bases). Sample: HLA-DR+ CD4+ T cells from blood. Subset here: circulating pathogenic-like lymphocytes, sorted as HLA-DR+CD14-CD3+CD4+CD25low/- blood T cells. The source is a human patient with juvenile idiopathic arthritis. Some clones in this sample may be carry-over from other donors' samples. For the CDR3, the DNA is TGCGCCAGCAGTGAGGGGGCCAGCAAGCTGTTTTTT. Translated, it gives CASSEGASKLFF.